Presented here are 17 T cell receptor beta chains from one specimen sequenced in a study of shared clonotypes between healthy human individuals. Repertoires were generated with immunoSEQ multiplex PCR, while TCRdb's copy carries only in-frame clones and drops some. The sample consists of roughly 2 million clones, under 97% of them appearing once. The sequenced sample consisted of naive CD4+ T cells sorted from blood. Described subset: CD45RA+ positively selected. These receptor sequences come from a man younger than 35 in good health.

In DNA form, the CDR3 reads TGTGCCAGCAGCAAAGTGTTTACAGGGTTCGGCTACACCTTC. It codes for CASSKVFTGFGYTF. The chain recombines TRBV21-1 with TRBJ1-2; the DNA was not compared with TRBD1, the D call given in the table. TRBV21-1 is annotated as a pseudogene. This CDR3 comprises 14 residues.

The chain combines TRBV6-1 with TRBJ1-2, with a weak D call TRBD1 (6 bases). Germline loops: CDR1 MNHNS, CDR2 SASEGT. Trimming removed 2 bases at V and 5 bases at J, with 18 bases between. The CDR3 loop spans 16 amino acids. The CDR3 reads CASSELGGQRGYGYTF. The CDR3, as DNA: TGTGCCAGCAGTGAACTGGGGGGGCAGAGGGGTTATGGCTACACCTTC.

This clone occurred once. The chain joins TRBV6-1 to TRBJ1-2, with 11 bases matching TRBD1. Per the germline V gene, CDR1 is MNHNS and CDR2 is SASEGT. The CDR3 totals 15 residues. J gave up 4 bases and V 2 bases, and 3 bases lay outside the gene matches. The DNA of the CDR3 is TGTGCCAGCAGTGAAACCGGGACAGGGGGCTATGGCTACACCTTC. Translation gives CASSETGTGGYGYTF.

The chain carries TRBV18 and TRBJ1-3; unclear D gene. The ends were cut back, 4 bases at V and 9 bases at J, with 10 bases in the middle. The V gene's germline CDR1 is KGHSH and CDR2 LQKENI. The CDR3 length is 12 residues. CDR3 sequence (DNA): TGTGCCAGCTCACGAGATCGGGGCACCATATATTTT. Translation gives CASSRDRGTIYF.

CDR3 bases: TGCGCCAGCAGCTTTCGGGACAGGGGGCCGGGGACAGATACGCAGTATTTT. Its translation: CASSFRDRGPGTDTQYF. The V and J genes are TRBV5-1 and TRBJ2-3; 12 bases map to TRBD1. The CDR3 consists of 17 residues. Trimming took 2 bases from V and 3 from J; bases not matched to a gene: 7. Germline-derived CDR1 and CDR2 are SGHRS and YFSETQ. Looking up the rest from reference TRBV5-1 and TRBJ2-3 gives the full variable domain: KAGVTQTPRYLIKTRGQQVTLSCSPISGHRSVSWYQQTPGQGLQFLFEYFSETQRNKGNFPGRFSGRQFSNSRSEMNVSTLELGDSALYLCASSFRDRGPGTDTQYFGPGTRLTVL.

J is TRBJ2-5 and V is TRBV7-9, with 13 bases that match TRBD2. Germline CDR1 and CDR2: SEHNR and FQNEAQ (reference sequence). This CDR3 spans 17 amino acids. The trim removed 6 bases at V and 4 bases at J, leaving 11 bases unmatched. CDR3 nucleotide sequence: TGTGCCAGCAGGCCGGGACTAGCGGGGCCCGCGGGAGAGACCCAGTACTTC. Amino acids: CASRPGLAGPAGETQYF.

The CDR3, as DNA: TGCGCCAGCAGCCAAGACGGGGAGGTTCTCTACAATGAGCAGTTCTTC. Its protein product is CASSQDGEVLYNEQFF. The rearrangement links TRBV4-3 to TRBJ2-1, with a possible D match to TRBD2 (6 bases). The CDR3 is made up of 16 amino acids. Germline assignment: CDR1 LGHNA and CDR2 YSLEER. Trimming took 0 bases from V and 3 from J, leaving 12 bases between them.

The chain employs TRBV6-5 and TRBJ2-2, with 7 bases matching TRBD2. Per germline, CDR1 MNHEY and CDR2 SVGAGI. The V segment lost 8 bases and the J segment 0 bases; nucleotides outside the gene matches: 6. The CDR3 totals 15 residues. CDR3 DNA: TGTGCCAGCGCTTGGGGGGGAACGAACACCGGGGAGCTGTTTTTT. This codes for CASAWGGTNTGELFF.

The rearrangement uses TRBV4-3 and TRBJ2-1; D remains unclear. Germline CDR1 and CDR2: LGHNA and YSLEER. Trimming removed 0 bases from V and 6 bases from J, with 9 bases in between. The CDR3 consists of 14 residues. The CDR3 coding sequence is TGCGCCAGCAGCCAAGAACAGAGAGGCAATGAGCAGTTCTTC. Its protein product is CASSQEQRGNEQFF.

On this clone itself: The sample carries other DNA sequences with the same CDR3. V gene TRBV18 combines with J gene TRBJ2-3; 7 bases line up with TRBD2. V dropped 3 bases and J dropped 0; count of bases not matched to a gene: 3. The germline V gene has CDR1 KGHSH and CDR2 LQKENI. This CDR3 comprises 15 residues. The CDR3 DNA follows: TGTGCCAGCTCACCGGTAGCGGGTAGCACAGATACGCAGTATTTT. It translates to CASSPVAGSTDTQYF.

The genes are TRBV2 and TRBJ2-7, with 10 bases fitting TRBD2. CDR1 and CDR2 from the germline V gene are SNHLY and FYNNEI. Trimming removed 6 bases from V and 3 bases from J; junction bases left unmatched: 5. The CDR3 loop spans 14 amino acids. CDR3 DNA sequence: TGTGCCAGCAGCCCTAGGACTAGCGGCTACGAGCAGTACTTC. Amino acids: CASSPRTSGYEQYF.

This sequence joins TRBV29-1 and TRBJ1-2; tentative D call: TRBD1 (5 bases). Trimming left V 0 bases short and J 2 bases short, with 13 bases between. Germline CDR1 SQVTM, CDR2 ANQGSEA. The CDR3 runs 15 residues. CDR3 nucleotides: TGCAGCGTTGAAGAAAGGGGCAGGGAAAACTATGGCTACACCTTC. This codes for CSVEERGRENYGYTF.

The J gene is TRBJ1-1, the V gene TRBV9; maybe TRBD1 (5 bases). The germline V gene has CDR1 SGDLS and CDR2 YYNGEE. V was shortened by 0 bases and J by 1 base, with 19 bases between the two germline ends. The CDR3 contains 18 residues. The CDR3 here is CASSVAAGRAWGNTEAFF. The CDR3 DNA is TGTGCCAGCAGCGTAGCTGCGGGCAGGGCATGGGGGAACACTGAAGCTTTCTTT.

This sequence joins TRBV10-3 and TRBJ1-6, with D maybe TRBD1 (5 bases). Looked up from germline, CDR1 is ENHRY and CDR2 is SYGVKD. The V gene lost 3 bases and the J gene lost 10 bases, with 25 bases spanning the gap. The length of the CDR3 is 18 residues. CDR3 residues: CAISDRFLSGISESPLHF. DNA of the CDR3: TGTGCCATCAGTGATCGGTTCTTGTCAGGGATTTCGGAGTCACCCCTCCACTTT.

The chain has TRBV5-1 and TRBJ2-7, with 7 nucleotides matching TRBD1. CDR3 length: 15 amino acids. Germline V gives CDR1 SGHRS, CDR2 YFSETQ. V lost 2 bases to trimming and J lost 4 bases; unmatched junction nucleotides: 9. The CDR3 sequence is CASSLGQALRYEQYF. The CDR3 nucleotides are TGCGCCAGCAGCTTAGGACAGGCTTTACGGTACGAGCAGTACTTC. Full variable domain (missing parts from reference TRBV5-1 and TRBJ2-7): KAGVTQTPRYLIKTRGQQVTLSCSPISGHRSVSWYQQTPGQGLQFLFEYFSETQRNKGNFPGRFSGRQFSNSRSEMNVSTLELGDSALYLCASSLGQALRYEQYFGPGTRLTVT.

The gene calls are TRBV7-2 and TRBJ2-7; D is unresolved. This CDR3 is 15 amino acids long. The ends were cut back, 5 bases at V and 5 bases at J, with 19 bases in the middle. The germline V gene has CDR1 SGHTA and CDR2 FQGNSA. The CDR3 DNA sequence: TGTGCCAGCAGCCTCCAGCAAGGGCAAAACAACGAGCAGTACTTC. It is translated as CASSLQQGQNNEQYF.

This clone was detected once. This rearrangement joins TRBV4-3 to TRBJ2-1; 10 nucleotides line up with TRBD2. Losses at the gene ends were 0 bases for V and 4 bases for J; bases not matched to a gene: 9. CDR3 size: 18 residues. In germline, CDR1 is LGHNA, CDR2 YSLEER. DNA of the CDR3: TGCGCCAGCAGCCAAGAGGGAGGAACTAGCGGGGCATACAATGAGCAGTTCTTC. Translating gives CASSQEGGTSGAYNEQFF.